The 9 T cell receptor beta chains in this list originate from one sample, sequenced in a study of OX40 agonist ivuxolimab in advanced cancers. TCRdb keeps only in-frame clones here, not all; method: immunoSEQ multiplex PCR. The table includes fewer than 85,000 clones, approximately 90% detected once. Here the sequenced sample was CD4+ or CD8+ T cells sorted from blood, taken in a trial of the OX40 agonist ivuxolimab. These receptors were collected from an adult with an advanced solid tumor such as melanoma, head and neck, liver or kidney cancer.

The chain carries TRBV13 and TRBJ2-2, with 7 bases matching TRBD1. This CDR3 has 16 residues. Germline loops: CDR1 PRHDT, CDR2 FYEKMQ (reference sequence). With V trimmed by 5 bases and J by 4 bases, 10 bases remained unmatched. The CDR3 is CASSPRDSYSTGELFF. CDR3 DNA sequence: TGTGCCAGCAGCCCCCGGGACAGCTATTCCACCGGGGAGCTGTTTTTT.

The rearrangement uses TRBV7-2 and TRBJ2-7, with 10 bases identical to TRBD2. The V gene end was trimmed by 5 bases and the J gene end by 2 bases; junction bases not matched to a gene: 6. CDR3 length equals 15 residues. Looked up from germline, CDR1 is SGHTA and CDR2 is FQGNSA. The chain's CDR3 is CASSGLAVLPYEQYF. Written as DNA, the CDR3 is TGTGCCAGCAGCGGACTAGCGGTTTTACCCTACGAGCAGTACTTC. Full variable domain (rest looked up from reference TRBV7-2 and TRBJ2-7): GAGVSQSPSNKVTEKGKDVELRCDPISGHTALYWYRQSLGQGLEFLIYFQGNSAPDKSGLPSDRFSAERTGGSVSTLTIQRTQQEDSAVYLCASSGLAVLPYEQYFGPGTRLTVT.

This chain uses TRBV4-1 with TRBJ2-7, with D perhaps TRBD2 (5 bases). Trimming left V 4 bases short and J 0 bases short, with 19 bases between. The CDR3 covers 17 residues. Germline assignment: CDR1 MGHRA and CDR2 YSYEKL. CDR3 residues: CASSRGLGGISSYEQYF. CDR3 DNA sequence: TGCGCCAGCAGCCGCGGGCTCGGCGGTATAAGCTCCTACGAGCAGTACTTC.

The V and J genes are TRBV7-3 and TRBJ1-4; D not resolved. V gave up 3 bases and J gave up 0 bases, with 8 bases separating them. Germline CDR1 is SGHTA and CDR2 is FQGTGA. CDR3 size: 15 residues. The CDR3: CASSLSGTTNEKLFF. CDR3 DNA: TGTGCCAGCAGCTTGTCGGGTACAACTAATGAAAAACTGTTTTTT.

V is TRBV6-1 and J is TRBJ2-7; possibly TRBD1 or TRBD2 for D (5 bases each). Germline V gene lookup returns CDR1 MNHNS and CDR2 SASEGT. Trimming took off 7 bases at V and 2 bases at J, with 12 bases between the two ends. The CDR3 is made up of 13 amino acids. The chain's CDR3 is CASTRESPYEQYF. In DNA form, the CDR3 reads TGTGCCAGCACCAGGGAGTCCCCCTACGAGCAGTACTTC.

The genes are TRBV4-3 and TRBJ1-3, with TRBD1 matching 7 bases. This CDR3 is 17 amino acids long. The junction had 7 bases not matched to a gene; V was cut back by 2 bases and J by 0 bases. Germline V gene data show CDR1 as LGHNA and CDR2 as YSLEER. This chain's CDR3 is CASSQLTGPLSGNTIYF. CDR3 nucleotide sequence: TGCGCCAGCAGCCAACTGACAGGGCCCCTCTCTGGAAACACCATATATTTT.

The V call is TRBV19, the J call TRBJ1-1; D not certain. This CDR3 is 14 amino acids long. Trimming cost V 5 bases and J 1 base, with 11 bases left between them. Germline CDR1 LNHDA, CDR2 SQIVND (reference sequence). The CDR3 nucleotides are TGTGCCAGTAGTTCGGCTCAGACGAACACTGAAGCTTTCTTT. Encoded protein: CASSSAQTNTEAFF.

This rearrangement joins TRBV28 to TRBJ1-6; possible D gene TRBD1, 6 bases. The CDR3 is 15 amino acids. Germline V gene sequence: CDR1 MDHEN, CDR2 SYDVKM. V lost 3 bases and J 3 bases, leaving 9 bases between the germline ends. CDR3 loop: CASSLGARYNSPLHF. As DNA, the CDR3 is TGTGCCAGCAGTTTGGGGGCCCGCTATAATTCACCCCTCCACTTT.

This chain links TRBV7-2 with TRBJ1-1; TRBD1 matches 7 bases. The CDR3 totals 15 residues. Germline V gene sequence: CDR1 SGHTA, CDR2 FQGNSA. Germline trimming cut 3 bases from V and 6 bases from J; bases unmatched to any gene: 10. The CDR3 region has the DNA TGTGCCAGCAGCTTCCAATCAGGGGGATCAGCTGAAGCTTTCTTT. This gives the protein CASSFQSGGSAEAFF.